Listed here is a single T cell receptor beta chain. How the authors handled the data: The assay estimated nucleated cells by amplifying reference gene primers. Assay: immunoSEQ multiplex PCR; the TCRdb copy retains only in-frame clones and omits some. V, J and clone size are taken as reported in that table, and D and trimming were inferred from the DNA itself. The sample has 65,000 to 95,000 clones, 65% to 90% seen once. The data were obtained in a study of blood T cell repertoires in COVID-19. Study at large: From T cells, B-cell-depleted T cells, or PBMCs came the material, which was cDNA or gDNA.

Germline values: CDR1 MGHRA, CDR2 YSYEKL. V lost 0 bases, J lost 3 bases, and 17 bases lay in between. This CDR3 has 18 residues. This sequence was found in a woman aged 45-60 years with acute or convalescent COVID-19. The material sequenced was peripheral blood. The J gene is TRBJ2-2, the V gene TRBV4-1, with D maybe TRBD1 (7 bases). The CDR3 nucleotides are TGCGCCAGCAGCCAAGATCTAGGGGCCAGGGGGGACACCGGGGAGCTGTTTTTT. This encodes CASSQDLGARGDTGELFF.